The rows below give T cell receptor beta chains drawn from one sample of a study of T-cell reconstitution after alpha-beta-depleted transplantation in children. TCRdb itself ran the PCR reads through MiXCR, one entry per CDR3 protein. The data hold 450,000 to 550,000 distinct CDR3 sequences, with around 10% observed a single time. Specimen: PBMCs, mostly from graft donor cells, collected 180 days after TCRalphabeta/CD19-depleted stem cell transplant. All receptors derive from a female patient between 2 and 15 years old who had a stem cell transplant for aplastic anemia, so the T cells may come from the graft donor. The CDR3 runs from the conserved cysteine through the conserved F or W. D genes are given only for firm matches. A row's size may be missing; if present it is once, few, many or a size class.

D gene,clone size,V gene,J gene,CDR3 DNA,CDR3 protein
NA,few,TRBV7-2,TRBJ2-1,TGTGCCAGCAGCTTAGGAGGGGGGAGGGCCTTCAATGAGCAGTTCTTC,CASSLGGGRAFNEQFF
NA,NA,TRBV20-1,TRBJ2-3,TGCAGTGTCTATCCCGCAGATACGCAGTATTTT,CSVYPADTQYF
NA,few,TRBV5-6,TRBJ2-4,TGTGCCAGCAGCTGGGCTCGGGGGGCCAAAAACAGTCAGTACTTC,CASSWARGAKNSQYF
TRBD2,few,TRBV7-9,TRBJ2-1,TGTGCCAGCAGCTTCAGCGGGAGTACCTACAATGAGCAGTTCTTC,CASSFSGSTYNEQFF
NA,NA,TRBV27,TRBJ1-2,TGTGCCAGCAGTCGGGGTAACTATGGCTACACCTTC,CASSRGNYGYTF
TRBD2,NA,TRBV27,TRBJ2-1,TGTGCCAGTTGGTTAGCGGGAGGTCATGAGCAGTTCTTC,CASWLAGGHEQFF
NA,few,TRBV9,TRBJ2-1,TGTGCCAGCAGCCTCTCCCATTCCCTACGGCCGCCCAATGAGCAGTTCTTC,CASSLSHSLRPPNEQFF
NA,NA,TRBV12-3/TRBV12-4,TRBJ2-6,TGTGCCAGCAGTTGGACAACTGGGGCCAACGTCCTGACTTTC,CASSWTTGANVLTF
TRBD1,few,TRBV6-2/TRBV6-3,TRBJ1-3,TGTGCCAGCAGTTACTCGACTTTCCGGACAGGGGGACCAAACACCATATATTTT,CASSYSTFRTGGPNTIYF
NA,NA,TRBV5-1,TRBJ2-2,TGCGCCAGCAGCTTTCGCCGCCTTACGGTAGCCCGAAACACCGGGGAGCTGTTTTTT,CASSFRRLTVARNTGELFF
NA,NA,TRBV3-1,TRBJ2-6,TGTGCCAGCAGCCAACCTCGCGGGGGCCTAACTGGGGCCAACGTCCTGACTTTC,CASSQPRGGLTGANVLTF
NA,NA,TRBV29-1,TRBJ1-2,TGCAGCGTTGAAAGATCCCCCGGACACGGTGGGGAGGATGGCTACACCTTC,CSVERSPGHGGEDGYTF
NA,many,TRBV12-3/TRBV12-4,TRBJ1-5,TGTGCCAGCAGTTTCACCAATAGCAATCAGCCCCAGCATTTT,CASSFTNSNQPQHF
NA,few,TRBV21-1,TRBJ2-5,TGTGCCAGCAGCAAAGGACAGGGTAATGCGGTGGGGGAGACCCAGTACTTC,CASSKGQGNAVGETQYF
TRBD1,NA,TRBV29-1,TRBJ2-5,TGCAGCGGCCGCAGGGGGTACCAAGAGACCCAGTACTTC,CSGRRGYQETQYF
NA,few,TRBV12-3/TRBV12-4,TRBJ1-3,TGTGCCAGCAGTTTAAGAATTCGGAGCTCTGGAAACACCATATATTTT,CASSLRIRSSGNTIYF
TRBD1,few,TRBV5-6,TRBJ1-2,TGTGCCAGCAGCGAAACGGACAGGGGCACATATGGCTACACCTTC,CASSETDRGTYGYTF
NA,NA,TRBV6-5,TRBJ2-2,TGTGCCAGCAGTTACTCGCACACCAACACCGGGGAGCTGTTTTTT,CASSYSHTNTGELFF
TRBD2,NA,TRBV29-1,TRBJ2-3,TGCAGCGTTGGACTAGCGGGGGCCTTCACAGATACGCAGTATTTT,CSVGLAGAFTDTQYF
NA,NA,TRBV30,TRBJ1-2,TGTGCCTCCGTTTCCCCAGAACTTAACTATGGCTACACCTTC,CASVSPELNYGYTF
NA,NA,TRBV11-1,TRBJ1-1,TGTGCCAGCAGCTTAACCCATAACACTGAAGCTTTCTTT,CASSLTHNTEAFF
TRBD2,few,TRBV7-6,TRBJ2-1,TGTGCCAGCAGCTTAACTGCGGGAGGGCGTAATGAGCAGTTCTTC,CASSLTAGGRNEQFF
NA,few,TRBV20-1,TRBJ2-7,TGCAGTGCTAGAGATAAGGGAAGGGGCCGGAACGAGCAGTACTTC,CSARDKGRGRNEQYF
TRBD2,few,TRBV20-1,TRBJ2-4,TGCAGTGCTGCCCCTAGCGGGAGTGCCAAAAACATTCAGTACTTC,CSAAPSGSAKNIQYF
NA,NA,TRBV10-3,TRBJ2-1,TGTGCCATCAGGAGCGAGACAGAAGGTCCCGAGCAGTTCTTC,CAIRSETEGPEQFF
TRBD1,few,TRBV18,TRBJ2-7,TGTGCCAGCTCAAGGGACAGGATCCCTCCTACGAAGCAGTACTTC,CASSRDRIPPTKQYF
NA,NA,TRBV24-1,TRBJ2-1,TGTGCCACCAGTGGCCCCGGGAGTGCCGCTTTTAATGAGCAGTTCTTC,CATSGPGSAAFNEQFF
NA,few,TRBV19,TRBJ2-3,TGTGCCAGTAGTAGCTCTAGCGCTGGGGATACGCAGTATTTT,CASSSSSAGDTQYF
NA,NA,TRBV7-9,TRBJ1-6,TGTGCCAGCAGCGTCGACGGTAGCTTCTATAATTCACCCCTCCACTTT,CASSVDGSFYNSPLHF
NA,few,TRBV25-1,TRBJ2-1,TGTGCCAGCAGTGATTTAGGTGGACTATCCTACAATGAGCAGTTCTTC,CASSDLGGLSYNEQFF
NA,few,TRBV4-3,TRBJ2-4,TGCGCCAGCAGCCAAGCGGGTTTAGCCAAAAACATTCAGTACTTC,CASSQAGLAKNIQYF
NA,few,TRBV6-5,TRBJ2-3,TGTGCCAGCAGTTACTCGAAATGGACAGATACGCAGTATTTT,CASSYSKWTDTQYF
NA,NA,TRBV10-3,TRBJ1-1,TGTGCCATCAGTGAGTCCTTCGGGCAGACGAACACTGAAGCTTTCTTT,CAISESFGQTNTEAFF
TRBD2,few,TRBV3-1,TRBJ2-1,TGTGCCAGCAGCCAAGATCAGTGGGGCGGTAGCGGGACCGGGGCCTACAATGAGCAGTTCTTC,CASSQDQWGGSGTGAYNEQFF
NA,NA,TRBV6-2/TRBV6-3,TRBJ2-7,TGTGCCAGCAGTTACTCGGACTTATGGGGCGAGCAGTACTTC,CASSYSDLWGEQYF
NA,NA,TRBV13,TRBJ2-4,TGTGCCAGCAGCACCGGGACTTTAAAAAACATTCAGTACTTC,CASSTGTLKNIQYF
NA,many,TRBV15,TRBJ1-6,TGTGCCACCAGCAGAGTTAACAGTGGGAATTCACCCCTCCACTTT,CATSRVNSGNSPLHF
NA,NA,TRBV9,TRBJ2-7,TGTGCCAGCAGTACCGGCGGGGGCAGGGATTGGGAGCAGTACTTC,CASSTGGGRDWEQYF
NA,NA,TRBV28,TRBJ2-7,TGTGCCCTGGGGGGACAAAGAACCGAGCAGTACTTC,CALGGQRTEQYF
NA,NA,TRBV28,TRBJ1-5,TGTGCCAGCAGTTCCTTCCAGGGGACTCAGCCCCAGCATTTT,CASSSFQGTQPQHF
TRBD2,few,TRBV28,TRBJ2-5,TGTGCCAGCAGCAAGCAGGGAGCTAGCGGCCGGAAGACCCAGTACTTC,CASSKQGASGRKTQYF
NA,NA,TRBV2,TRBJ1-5,TGTGCCAGCAGTGCCACGGGACTACTCAATCAGCCCCAGCATTTT,CASSATGLLNQPQHF
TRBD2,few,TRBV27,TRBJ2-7,TGTGCCAGCAGTTTAACTAGCGGGAGTGAGCAGTACTTC,CASSLTSGSEQYF
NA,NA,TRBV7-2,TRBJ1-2,TGTGCCAGCACGCTACCGGGTGAGCAGACCAGGGACTATGGCTACACCTTC,CASTLPGEQTRDYGYTF
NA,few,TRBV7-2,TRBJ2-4,TGTGCCAGCAGCTTAGTATCAGGTCCCAACATTCAGTACTTC,CASSLVSGPNIQYF
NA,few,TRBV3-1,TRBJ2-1,TGTGCCAGCAGCCAACCTACGGGCTTGAGGGCTGACAATGAGCAGTTCTTC,CASSQPTGLRADNEQFF
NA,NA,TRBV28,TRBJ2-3,TGTGCCAGCAGTTTATTGGGGGTAGATACGCAGTATTTT,CASSLLGVDTQYF
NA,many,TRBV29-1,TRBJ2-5,TGCAGCGTTGAAGATGGGGACACCGAAGAGACCCAGTACTTC,CSVEDGDTEETQYF
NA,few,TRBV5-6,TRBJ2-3,TGTGCCAGCAGCTCCATCATGACAGGCTACCTCACAGATACGCAGTATTTT,CASSSIMTGYLTDTQYF
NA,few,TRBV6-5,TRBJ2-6,TGTGCCAGCAGTTCCCTTGAGTCCGGGGCCAACGTCCTGACTTTC,CASSSLESGANVLTF
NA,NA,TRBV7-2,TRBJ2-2,TGTGCCAGCAGAGGGCCAGGGACGAACACCGGGGAGCTGTTTTTT,CASRGPGTNTGELFF
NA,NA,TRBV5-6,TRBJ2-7,TGTGCCAGCAGCCCCCGGAGGATAGCGAGCTACGAGCAGTACTTC,CASSPRRIASYEQYF
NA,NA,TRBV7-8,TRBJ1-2,TGTGCCAGCAGCTTAGCGGGGTGGGGCGCTATTAATAACTATGGCTACACCTTC,CASSLAGWGAINNYGYTF
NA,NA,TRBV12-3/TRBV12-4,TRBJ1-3,TGTGCCAGCAGGCCCACCGAGGGGTGGTATGGAAACACCATATATTTT,CASRPTEGWYGNTIYF